The 2 T cell receptor beta chains below come from one sample, sequenced in a study of blood T cell repertoires in COVID-19. Profiled with immunoSEQ multiplex PCR; TCRdb holds only in-frame clones, not every one. This sample has about 93,000 clones, with 70% to 90% found just once. Sequenced material: peripheral blood. Receptors were obtained from a woman older than 75 with acute or convalescent COVID-19.

This clone showed up many times. The chain couples TRBV11-2 to TRBJ2-1, with no clear D. Germline V CDR1 and CDR2: SGHAT, FQNNGV. Trimming stripped 5 bases from V and 10 bases from J, with 9 bases between. The CDR3 contains 11 residues. CDR3 bases: TGTGCCAGCAGCCGAGGAGTGGAGCAGTTCTTC. It yields the protein CASSRGVEQFF.

The chain joins TRBV14 to TRBJ2-5; 8 bases agree with TRBD1. From germline, CDR1 is SGHDN and CDR2 FVKESK. V lost 2 bases, J lost 5 bases, and 10 bases stayed unmatched. The CDR3 extends over 16 amino acids. The CDR3: CASSQPDRGGWETQYF. The CDR3, as DNA: TGTGCCAGCAGCCAACCTGACAGGGGTGGATGGGAGACCCAGTACTTC.